The TCR beta chain under discussion was sequenced for a study of blood T cell repertoires in COVID-19. Study-wide context: Samples of COVID-19 (acute and convalescent) were obtained from the United States, Italy and Spain.

J lost 8 bases, V lost 8 bases, and 7 bases had no gene match. Per germline, CDR1 MNHEY and CDR2 SVGAGI. CDR3 size: 14 residues. In the source study's methods: Estimates of nucleated cell counts were drawn from the amplification of reference gene primers. The assay was immunoSEQ multiplex PCR, and TCRdb's table has in-frame clones only and misses some. From that table come the V and J calls and clone size; the DNA was used to work out D and trimming. The table shows approximately 69,000 clones, with over 70% occurring only once. The sample taken for sequencing was peripheral blood. This chain connects TRBV6-5 to TRBJ1-6, with 9 bases aligning to TRBD1. The receptor was derived from a man aged 60 to 75 with acute or convalescent COVID-19. CDR3: CASGMTGGDSPLHF. CDR3 nucleotides: TGTGCCAGCGGAATGACAGGGGGGGATTCACCCCTCCACTTT.